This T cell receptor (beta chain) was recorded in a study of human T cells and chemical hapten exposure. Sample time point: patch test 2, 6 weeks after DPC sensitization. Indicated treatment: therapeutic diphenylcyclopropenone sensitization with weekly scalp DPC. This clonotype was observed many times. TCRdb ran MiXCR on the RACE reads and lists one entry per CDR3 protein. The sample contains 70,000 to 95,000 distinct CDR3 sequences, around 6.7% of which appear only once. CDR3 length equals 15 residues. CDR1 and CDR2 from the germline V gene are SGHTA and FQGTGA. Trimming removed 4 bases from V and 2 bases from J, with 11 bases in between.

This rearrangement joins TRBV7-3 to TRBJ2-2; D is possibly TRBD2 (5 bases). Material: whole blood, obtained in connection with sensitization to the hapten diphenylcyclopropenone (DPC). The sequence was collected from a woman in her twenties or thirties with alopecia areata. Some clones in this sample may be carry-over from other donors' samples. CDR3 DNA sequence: TGTGCCAGCAGCTCGACGGGGAGTAACACCGGGGAGCTGTTTTTT. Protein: CASSSTGSNTGELFF.